The 17 T cell receptor beta chains below come from one sample, sequenced in a study of blood T cell repertoires in COVID-19. Assay: immunoSEQ multiplex PCR; the TCRdb copy retains only in-frame clones and omits some. The sample shows roughly 30,000 clones, about three quarters of them seen only once. The material sequenced was peripheral blood. These receptors were taken from a boy younger than 10 with active or convalescent COVID-19.

The rearrangement links TRBV10-3 to TRBJ2-7, with D unresolved. The CDR3 runs to 14 residues. Trimming took off 2 bases at V and 2 bases at J, with 10 bases between the two ends. CDR1 and CDR2 from the germline V gene are ENHRY and SYGVKD. CDR3 loop: CAISEVVETYEQYF. DNA of the CDR3: TGTGCCATCAGTGAGGTCGTGGAGACCTACGAGCAGTACTTC.

This chain uses TRBV6-1 with TRBJ1-2, with 7 bases identical to TRBD1. Per germline, CDR1 MNHNS and CDR2 SASEGT. The CDR3 has 13 residues. Losses at the gene ends were 2 bases for V and 8 bases for J; bases not matched to a gene: 5. The CDR3 nucleotides read TGTGCCAGCAGTGAAAGGGGGCGCGAGGGCTACACCTTC. Translated, it gives CASSERGREGYTF.

This chain joins TRBV5-5 and TRBJ2-1, with 9 bases fitting TRBD1. The V gene's germline CDR1 is SGHKS and CDR2 YYEKEE (reference sequence). V shed 2 bases, J shed 4 bases, and the junction held 4 bases outside the gene matches. The CDR3 runs to 15 residues. The DNA for the CDR3 is TGTGCCAGCAGCTTCGGGACAGGGCAATACAATGAGCAGTTCTTC. Its protein product is CASSFGTGQYNEQFF.

J is TRBJ2-1 and V is TRBV28; D perhaps matches TRBD2 (6 bases). CDR3 length: 15 residues. V was shortened by 5 bases and J by 0 bases, with 11 bases between the two germline ends. Looked up from germline, CDR1 is MDHEN and CDR2 is SYDVKM. CDR3 protein: CASSPGSLSYNEQFF. The CDR3 nucleotides are TGTGCCAGCAGTCCCGGGAGCCTCTCCTACAATGAGCAGTTCTTC.

CDR3 in amino acids: CASSYTLRRENDNEQFF. The CDR3 coding sequence is TGTGCCAGCAGCTATACGCTTAGGCGGGAGAACGACAATGAGCAGTTCTTC. This chain links TRBV7-2 with TRBJ2-1, with TRBD2 matching over 7 bases. With 4 bases clipped from V and 5 bases from J, the junction kept 14 bases outside the gene matches. The CDR3 consists of 17 residues. The germline gives CDR1 SGHTA, CDR2 FQGNSA.

This chain connects TRBV7-2 to TRBJ1-1; D is perhaps TRBD1 (5 bases). The CDR3 has 14 amino acids. Trimming took off 1 base at V and 5 bases at J, with 11 bases between the two ends. Germline V gene data show CDR1 as SGHTA and CDR2 as FQGNSA. The CDR3: CASSLVGGRTEAFF. The CDR3 nucleotides read TGTGCCAGCAGCTTAGTGGGGGGACGGACTGAAGCTTTCTTT.

This clone turned up a few times. The junction and the germline gene differ at one end; a read error may be behind it. The genes are TRBV7-9 and TRBJ2-7, with D perhaps matching TRBD1 (6 bases). Germline V lookup: CDR1 SEHNR, CDR2 FQNEAQ (reference sequence). The CDR3 is 13 residues long. In nucleotides, the CDR3 is TGTGCCAGCAGCCAGGGGATCTCCAACGAGCAGTACTTC. Its translation: CASSQGISNEQYF.

This clone was recorded many times. This chain joins TRBV5-5 and TRBJ2-3; D might be TRBD2 (6 bases). CDR1 and CDR2 (germline): SGHKS, YYEKEE (reference sequence). The CDR3 runs 13 residues. The V end lost 7 bases, the J end lost 2 bases, and 11 bases lay between the germline ends. CDR3 sequence (DNA): TGTGCCAGCCCCGGAGGGGTCACAGATACGCAGTATTTT. Residues: CASPGGVTDTQYF.

This clone appeared a few times. The V gene is TRBV10-3, the J gene TRBJ1-6; D is possibly TRBD1 (6 bases). The V end was cut by 4 bases, the J end by 10 bases, with 17 bases between. The CDR3 length is 15 residues. Looked up from germline, CDR1 is ENHRY and CDR2 is SYGVKD. The CDR3 reads CAISVTGRSKSPLHF. DNA of the CDR3: TGTGCCATCAGTGTTACAGGGCGTAGTAAGTCACCCCTCCACTTT.

This clone was recorded only once. The chain combines TRBV23-1 with TRBJ2-5; D might be TRBD2 (5 bases). TRBV23-1 counts as an open reading frame of uncertain function. There are 16 residues in the CDR3. V lost 6 bases and J lost 0, with 17 bases in between. The CDR3 nucleotides read TGCGCCAGCAGACTCGATAAGCGGAGGCACCAAGAGACCCAGTACTTC. Its translation: CASRLDKRRHQETQYF.

The chain joins TRBV15 to TRBJ1-2; the D gene is possibly TRBD1 (5 bases). Per germline, CDR1 LNHNV and CDR2 YYDKDF (reference sequence). The CDR3 runs 15 residues. V gave up 1 base and J gave up 2 bases, with 11 bases separating them. CDR3 DNA sequence: TGTGCCACCAGCAGAGCCAGCAGGACAAACTATGGCTACACCTTC. It codes for CATSRASRTNYGYTF. The variable domain in full, with the rest retrieved from reference TRBV15 and TRBJ1-2, is DAMVIQNPRYQVTQFGKPVTLSCSQTLNHNVMYWYQQKSSQAPKLLFHYYDKDFNNEADTPDNFQSRRPNTSFCFLDIRSPGLGDTAMYLCATSRASRTNYGYTFGSGTRLTVV.

The CDR3 DNA follows: TGTGCCAGCTCACCCCTCGGGGACAACTCTGGAAACACCATATATTTT. Protein sequence: CASSPLGDNSGNTIYF. The J gene is TRBJ1-3, the V gene TRBV18; maybe TRBD1 (6 bases). CDR3 length: 16 amino acids. Germline CDR1 reads KGHSH; CDR2 reads LQKENI. V was trimmed by 3 bases and J by 0 bases, leaving 12 bases between them.

This chain uses TRBV5-1 with TRBJ2-2; D unclear. The CDR3 has 16 residues. V was shortened by 0 bases and J by 1 base, with 10 bases between the two germline ends. Germline V gives CDR1 SGHRS, CDR2 YFSETQ. The CDR3 coding sequence is TGCGCCAGCAGCTTGGAAGCAAACCTGAACACCGGGGAGCTGTTTTTT. Translated, it gives CASSLEANLNTGELFF.

This clone appeared once. The genes are TRBV28 and TRBJ1-2; D might be TRBD1 (5 bases). The CDR3 consists of 15 residues. CDR1 MDHEN and CDR2 SYDVKM come from the germline V gene. V shed 8 bases and J shed 3 bases, with 19 bases lying between them. CDR3 sequence reads: CASRSGGRQDYGYTF. As DNA, the CDR3 is TGTGCCAGCCGTTCGGGGGGACGGCAAGACTATGGCTACACCTTC.

The J gene is TRBJ1-4, the V gene TRBV4-2; D perhaps matches TRBD1 (5 bases). CDR1 and CDR2 (germline): LGHNA, YNFKEQ. This CDR3 has 13 residues. Trimming pared 8 bases from V and 6 bases from J, leaving 13 bases between. The CDR3 spells CASGPPGDEKLFF. CDR3 coding DNA: TGTGCCAGCGGACCTCCGGGGGATGAAAAACTGTTTTTT.

CDR3 sequence: CASSIGTANYGYTF. Here the CDR3 DNA reads TGCGCCAGCAGCATAGGGACAGCTAACTATGGCTACACCTTC. The chain joins TRBV5-1 to TRBJ1-2; TRBD1 aligns across 7 bases. The trim removed 4 bases at V and 0 bases at J, leaving 3 bases unmatched. The CDR3 has 14 residues. Germline loops: CDR1 SGHRS, CDR2 YFSETQ.

The CDR3 bases are TGTGCCAGCAGCCCGCTCTCCGGGAGGACCGGGGAGCTGTTTTTT. Residues: CASSPLSGRTGELFF. The chain recombines TRBV7-2 with TRBJ2-2; 7 nucleotides line up with TRBD2. The V gene's germline CDR1 is SGHTA and CDR2 FQGNSA. The CDR3 covers 15 residues. V dropped 5 bases and J dropped 5; count of bases not matched to a gene: 8.